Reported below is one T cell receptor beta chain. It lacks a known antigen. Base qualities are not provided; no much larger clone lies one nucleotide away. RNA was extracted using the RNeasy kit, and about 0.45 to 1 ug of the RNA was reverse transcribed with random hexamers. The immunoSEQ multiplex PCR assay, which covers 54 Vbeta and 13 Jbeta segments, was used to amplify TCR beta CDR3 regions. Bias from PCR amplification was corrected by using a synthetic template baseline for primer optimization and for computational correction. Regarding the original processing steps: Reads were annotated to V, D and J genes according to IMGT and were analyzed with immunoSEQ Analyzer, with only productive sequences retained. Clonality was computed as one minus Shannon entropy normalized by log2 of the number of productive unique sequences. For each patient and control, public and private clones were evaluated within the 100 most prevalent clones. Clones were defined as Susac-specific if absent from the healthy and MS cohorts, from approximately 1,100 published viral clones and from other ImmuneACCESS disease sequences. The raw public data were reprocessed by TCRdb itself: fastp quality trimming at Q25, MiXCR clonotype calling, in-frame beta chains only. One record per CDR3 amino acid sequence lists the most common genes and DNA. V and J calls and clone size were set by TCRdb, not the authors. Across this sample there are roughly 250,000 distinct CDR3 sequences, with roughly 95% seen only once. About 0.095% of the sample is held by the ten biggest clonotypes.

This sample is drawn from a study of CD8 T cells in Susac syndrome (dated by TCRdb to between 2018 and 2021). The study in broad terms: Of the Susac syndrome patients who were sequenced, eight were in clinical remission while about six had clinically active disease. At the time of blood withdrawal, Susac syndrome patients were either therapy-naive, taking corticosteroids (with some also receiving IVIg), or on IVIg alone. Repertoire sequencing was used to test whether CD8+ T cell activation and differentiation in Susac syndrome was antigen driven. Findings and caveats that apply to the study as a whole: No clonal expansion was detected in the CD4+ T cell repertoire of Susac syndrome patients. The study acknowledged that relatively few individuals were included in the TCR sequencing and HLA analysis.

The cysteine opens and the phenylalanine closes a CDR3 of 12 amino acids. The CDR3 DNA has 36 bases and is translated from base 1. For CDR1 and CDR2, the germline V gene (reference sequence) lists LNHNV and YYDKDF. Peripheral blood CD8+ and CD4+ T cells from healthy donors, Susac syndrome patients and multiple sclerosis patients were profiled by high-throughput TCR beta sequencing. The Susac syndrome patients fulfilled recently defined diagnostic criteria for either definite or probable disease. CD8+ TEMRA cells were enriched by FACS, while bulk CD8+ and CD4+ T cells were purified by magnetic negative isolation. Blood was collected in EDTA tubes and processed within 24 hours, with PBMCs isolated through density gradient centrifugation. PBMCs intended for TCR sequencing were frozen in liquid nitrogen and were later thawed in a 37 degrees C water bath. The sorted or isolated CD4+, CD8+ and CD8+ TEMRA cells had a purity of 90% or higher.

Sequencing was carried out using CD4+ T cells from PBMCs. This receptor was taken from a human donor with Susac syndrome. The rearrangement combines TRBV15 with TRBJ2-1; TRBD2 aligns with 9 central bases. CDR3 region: CATSGDYNEQFF. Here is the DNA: TGTGCGACTAGCGGAGACTACAATGAGCAGTTCTTC.